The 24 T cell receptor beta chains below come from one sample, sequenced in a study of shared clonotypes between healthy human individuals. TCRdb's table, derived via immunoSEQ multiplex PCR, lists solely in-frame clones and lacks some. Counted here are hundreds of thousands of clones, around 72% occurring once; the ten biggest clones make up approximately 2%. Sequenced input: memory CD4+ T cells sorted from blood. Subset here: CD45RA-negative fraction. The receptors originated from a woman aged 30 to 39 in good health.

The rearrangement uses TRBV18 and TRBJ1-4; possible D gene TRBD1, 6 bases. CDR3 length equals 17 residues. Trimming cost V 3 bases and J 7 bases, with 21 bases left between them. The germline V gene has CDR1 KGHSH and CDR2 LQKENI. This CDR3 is CASSPRVLSGGVEKLFF. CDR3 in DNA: TGTGCCAGCTCACCCCGAGTTTTGAGCGGGGGCGTTGAAAAACTGTTTTTT.

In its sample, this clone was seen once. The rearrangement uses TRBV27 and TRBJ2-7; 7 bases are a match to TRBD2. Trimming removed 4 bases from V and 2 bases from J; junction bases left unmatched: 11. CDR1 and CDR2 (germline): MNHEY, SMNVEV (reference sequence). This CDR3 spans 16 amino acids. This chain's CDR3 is CASSYGGSGPAYEQYF. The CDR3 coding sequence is TGTGCCAGCAGTTACGGGGGGAGCGGGCCAGCCTACGAGCAGTACTTC.

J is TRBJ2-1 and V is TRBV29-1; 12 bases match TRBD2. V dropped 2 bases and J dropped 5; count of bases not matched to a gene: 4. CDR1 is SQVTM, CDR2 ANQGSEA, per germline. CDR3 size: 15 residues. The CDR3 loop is CSVELAGGPDNEQFF. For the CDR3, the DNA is TGCAGCGTTGAACTAGCGGGAGGGCCTGACAATGAGCAGTTCTTC.

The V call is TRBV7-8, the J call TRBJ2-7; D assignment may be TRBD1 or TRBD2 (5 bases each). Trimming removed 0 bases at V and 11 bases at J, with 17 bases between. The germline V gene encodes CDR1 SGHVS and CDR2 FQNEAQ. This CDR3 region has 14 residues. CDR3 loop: CASSLAWGSMGEYF. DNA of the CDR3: TGTGCCAGCAGCTTAGCTTGGGGTAGTATGGGGGAGTACTTC. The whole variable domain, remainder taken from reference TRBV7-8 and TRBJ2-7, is GAGVSQSPRYKVAKRGQDVALRCDPISGHVSLFWYQQALGQGPEFLTYFQNEAQLDKSGLPSDRFFAERPEGSVSTLKIQRTQQEDSAVYLCASSLAWGSMGEYFGPGTRLTVT.

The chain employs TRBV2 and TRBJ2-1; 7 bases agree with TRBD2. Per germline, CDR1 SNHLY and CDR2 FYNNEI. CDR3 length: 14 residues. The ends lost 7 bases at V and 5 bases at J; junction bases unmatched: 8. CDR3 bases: TGTGCCAGCACTAGCGGAGGTGGGGACAATGAGCAGTTCTTC. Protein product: CASTSGGGDNEQFF.

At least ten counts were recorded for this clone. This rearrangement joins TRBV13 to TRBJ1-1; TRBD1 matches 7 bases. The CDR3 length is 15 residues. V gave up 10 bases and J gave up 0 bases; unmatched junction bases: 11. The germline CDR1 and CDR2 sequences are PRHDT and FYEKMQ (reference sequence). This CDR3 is CATRTRGGMNTEAFF. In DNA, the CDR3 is TGTGCCACGAGGACCCGAGGGGGCATGAACACTGAAGCTTTCTTT.

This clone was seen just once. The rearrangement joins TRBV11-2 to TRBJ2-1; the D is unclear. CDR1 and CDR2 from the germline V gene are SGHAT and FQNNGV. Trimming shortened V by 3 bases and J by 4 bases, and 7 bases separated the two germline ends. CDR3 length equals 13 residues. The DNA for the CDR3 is TGTGCCAGCAGCTTGGGCATATACAATGAGCAGTTCTTC. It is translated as CASSLGIYNEQFF.

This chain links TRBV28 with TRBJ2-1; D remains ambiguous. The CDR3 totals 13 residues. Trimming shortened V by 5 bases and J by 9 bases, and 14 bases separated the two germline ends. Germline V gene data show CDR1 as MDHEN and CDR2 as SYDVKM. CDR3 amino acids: CASSPYLVPEQFF. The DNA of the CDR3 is TGTGCCAGCAGTCCCTACCTCGTACCTGAGCAGTTCTTC.

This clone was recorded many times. CDR3 residues: CASSPRDRPTRGYTF. In DNA form, the CDR3 reads TGTGCCAGCTCACCACGGGACAGGCCCACCAGGGGCTACACCTTC. V is TRBV18 and J is TRBJ1-2; 8 bases agree with TRBD1. Germline loops: CDR1 KGHSH, CDR2 LQKENI. The CDR3 spans 15 residues. J gave up 8 bases and V 1 base, and 9 bases lay outside the gene matches.

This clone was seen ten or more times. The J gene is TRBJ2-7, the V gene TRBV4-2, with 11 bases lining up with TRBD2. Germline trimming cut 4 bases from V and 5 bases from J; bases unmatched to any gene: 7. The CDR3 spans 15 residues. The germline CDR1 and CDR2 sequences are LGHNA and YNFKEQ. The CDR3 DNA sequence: TGTGCCAGCAGCCCCCTTAGCGGGAGGGCCCACGAGCAGTACTTC. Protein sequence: CASSPLSGRAHEQYF.

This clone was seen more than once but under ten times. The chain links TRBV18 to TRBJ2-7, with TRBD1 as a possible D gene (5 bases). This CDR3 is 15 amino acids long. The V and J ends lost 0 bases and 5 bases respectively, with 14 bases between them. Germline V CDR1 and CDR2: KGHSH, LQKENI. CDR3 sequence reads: CASSPPGRGGDEQYF. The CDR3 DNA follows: TGTGCCAGCTCACCACCGGGAAGGGGTGGCGACGAGCAGTACTTC.

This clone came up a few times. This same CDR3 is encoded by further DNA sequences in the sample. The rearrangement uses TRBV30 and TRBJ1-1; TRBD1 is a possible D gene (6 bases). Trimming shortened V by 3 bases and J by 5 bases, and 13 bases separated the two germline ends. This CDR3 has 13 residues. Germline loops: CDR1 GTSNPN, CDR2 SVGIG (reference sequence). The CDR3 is CAWRGQGFTEAFF. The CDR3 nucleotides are TGTGCCTGGAGGGGACAAGGTTTTACTGAAGCTTTCTTT. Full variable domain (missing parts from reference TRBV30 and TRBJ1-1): SQTIHQWPATLVQPVGSPLSLECTVEGTSNPNLYWYRQAAGRGLQLLFYSVGIGQISSEVPQNLSASRPQDRQFILSSKKLLLSDSGFYLCAWRGQGFTEAFFGQGTRLTVV.

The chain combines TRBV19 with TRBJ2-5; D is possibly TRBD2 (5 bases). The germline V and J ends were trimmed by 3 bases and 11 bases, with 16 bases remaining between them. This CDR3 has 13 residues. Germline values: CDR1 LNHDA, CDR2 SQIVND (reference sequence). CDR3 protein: CASSIGTSLAQYF. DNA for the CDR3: TGTGCCAGTAGTATCGGAACTAGTTTGGCGCAGTACTTC.

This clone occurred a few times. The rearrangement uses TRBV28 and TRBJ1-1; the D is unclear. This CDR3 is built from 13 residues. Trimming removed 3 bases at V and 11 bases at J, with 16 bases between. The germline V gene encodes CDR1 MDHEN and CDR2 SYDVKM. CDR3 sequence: CASSLLTGQGAFF. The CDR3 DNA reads TGTGCCAGCAGTTTGTTGACGGGTCAAGGCGCTTTCTTT.

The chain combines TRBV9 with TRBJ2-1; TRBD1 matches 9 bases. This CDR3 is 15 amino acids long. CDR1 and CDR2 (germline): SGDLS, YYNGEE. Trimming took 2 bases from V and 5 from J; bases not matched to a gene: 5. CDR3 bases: TGTGCCAGCAGCGTTGGGACAGGGAGGAACAATGAGCAGTTCTTC. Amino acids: CASSVGTGRNNEQFF.

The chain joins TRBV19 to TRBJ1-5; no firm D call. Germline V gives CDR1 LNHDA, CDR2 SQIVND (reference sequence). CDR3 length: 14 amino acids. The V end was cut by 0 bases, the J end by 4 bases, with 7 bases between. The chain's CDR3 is CASSIERGNQPQHF. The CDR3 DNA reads TGTGCCAGTAGTATAGAGCGGGGAAATCAGCCCCAGCATTTT.

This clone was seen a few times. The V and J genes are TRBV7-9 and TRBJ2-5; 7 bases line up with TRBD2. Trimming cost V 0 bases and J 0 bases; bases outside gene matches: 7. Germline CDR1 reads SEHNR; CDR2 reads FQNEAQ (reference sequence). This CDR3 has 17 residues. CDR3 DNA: TGTGCCAGCAGCTTAGCGCGTCTAGCGGATCACCAAGAGACCCAGTACTTC. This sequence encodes CASSLARLADHQETQYF.

The CDR3 coding sequence is TGTGCCAGCAGTGGGGAGATCACAGATACGCAGTATTTT. This codes for CASSGEITDTQYF. The chain is built from TRBV6-1 and TRBJ2-3, with D perhaps TRBD2 (5 bases). Trimming left V 4 bases short and J 2 bases short, with 7 bases between. The CDR3 has 13 residues. The V gene's germline CDR1 is MNHNS and CDR2 SASEGT.

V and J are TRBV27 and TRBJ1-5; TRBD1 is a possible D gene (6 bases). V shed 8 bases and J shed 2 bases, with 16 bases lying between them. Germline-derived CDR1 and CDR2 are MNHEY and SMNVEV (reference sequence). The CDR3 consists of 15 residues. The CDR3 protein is CASQDRQVRNQPQHF. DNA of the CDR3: TGTGCCAGCCAGGATCGACAGGTGCGCAATCAGCCCCAGCATTTT.

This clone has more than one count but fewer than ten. CDR3: CASSLDRQEYNEQFF. CDR3 nucleotides: TGCGCCAGCAGCTTGGACAGACAAGAGTACAATGAGCAGTTCTTC. J is TRBJ2-1 and V is TRBV5-1; D is uncertain. This CDR3 contains 15 residues. V shed 0 bases and J shed 4 bases, with 11 bases lying between them. In germline, CDR1 is SGHRS, CDR2 YFSETQ.

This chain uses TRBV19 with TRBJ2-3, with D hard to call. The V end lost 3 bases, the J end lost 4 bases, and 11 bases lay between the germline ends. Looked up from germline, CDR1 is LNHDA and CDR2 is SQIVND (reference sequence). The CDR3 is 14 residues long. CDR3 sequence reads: CASSMGSFPDTQYF. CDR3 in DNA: TGTGCCAGTAGTATGGGTAGTTTCCCAGATACGCAGTATTTT.

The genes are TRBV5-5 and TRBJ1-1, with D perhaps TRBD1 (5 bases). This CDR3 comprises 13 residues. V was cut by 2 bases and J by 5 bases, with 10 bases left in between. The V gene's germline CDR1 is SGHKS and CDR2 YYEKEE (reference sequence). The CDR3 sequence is CASSFRGITEAFF. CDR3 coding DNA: TGTGCCAGCAGCTTCCGGGGGATTACTGAAGCTTTCTTT.

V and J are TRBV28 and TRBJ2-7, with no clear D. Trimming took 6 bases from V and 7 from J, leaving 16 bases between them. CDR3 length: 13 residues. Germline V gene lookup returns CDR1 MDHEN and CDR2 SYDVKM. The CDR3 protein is CASSLNRRWEQYF. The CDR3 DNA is TGTGCCAGCAGCTTAAACCGACGCTGGGAGCAGTACTTC.

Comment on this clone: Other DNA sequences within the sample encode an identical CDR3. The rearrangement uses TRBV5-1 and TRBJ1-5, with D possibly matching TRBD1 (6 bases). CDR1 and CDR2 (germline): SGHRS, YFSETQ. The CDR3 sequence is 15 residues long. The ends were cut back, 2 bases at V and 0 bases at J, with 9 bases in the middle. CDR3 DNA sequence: TGCGCCAGCAGCTTAGAGGGGGGTAGCAATCAGCCCCAGCATTTT. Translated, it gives CASSLEGGSNQPQHF.